Detailed here is one T cell receptor (beta chain). Its antigen is unknown. The V gene's germline CDR1 is LNHDA and CDR2 SQIVND (reference sequence). This CDR3 comprises 15 residues. The data stem from a study of CXCR3-negative and CXCR3-positive naive CD8 T cells. Study-wide results and limits: The authors found comparable surface CD5 between naive subsets and inferred TCR strength from TRB CDR3 properties. For memory CD8+ cells diversity was much lower, but both naive subsets had comparably high diversity.

The TRB cDNA libraries were prepared by 5' RACE with UMI labels. From its re-call of the 5' RACE reads, TCRdb lists each CDR3 protein once, without DNA. The sample spans approximately 5,300 distinct CDR3 sequences; the ten largest clones claim around 1.6%. The sorter processed each CD8+ T cell subset in triplicate at roughly 280,000 cells apiece. The sequence derives from a human donor in good health. Some clones in this sample may be carry-over from other donors' samples. The rearrangement joins TRBV19 to TRBJ2-2. Source material: naive CXCR3- CD8+ T cells from blood. Regarding subset: CD45RO-CCR7+CD27+CD95- naive CD8+ T cells lacking CXCR3 (TNR3-). The CDR3 sequence is CASSIDRRNTGELFF.